A selection of T cell receptor beta chains follows, all from one sample in a study of T cells in Graves' hyperthyroidism and ophthalmopathy. TCRdb re-called the multiplex PCR reads through MiXCR, storing one row per CDR3 protein. This table has about 480,000 distinct CDR3 sequences, around a quarter appearing once. Specimen: blood. The receptor set was obtained from a woman in her thirties with Graves' ophthalmopathy. CDR3s include the opening cysteine and the closing phenylalanine or tryptophan. The D gene is left open where the match is weak. Size tells how often a clone was seen (once, few, many) or the class of an expanded clone, and some rows leave it out.

d_call | j_call | v_call | clone_size | cdr3_aa | cdr3_nt
NA | TRBJ2-7 | TRBV15 | NA | CATSRDSFRGTSYEQYF | TGTGCCACCAGCAGAGACTCTTTTCGAGGGACCTCCTACGAGCAGTACTTC
NA | TRBJ2-5 | TRBV7-2 | NA | CASRSHGGGETQYF | TGTGCCAGCAGATCCCATGGGGGTGGCGAGACCCAGTACTTC
NA | TRBJ1-5 | TRBV19 | few | CASSIYPTGINQPQHF | TGTGCCAGTAGTATATACCCTACAGGGATCAATCAGCCCCAGCATTTT
NA | TRBJ2-7 | TRBV7-2 | many | CASSLIPGSYEQYF | TGTGCCAGCAGCTTAATACCAGGCTCCTACGAGCAGTACTTC
NA | TRBJ1-6 | TRBV6-1 | many | CAKRQGAGSPLHF | TGTGCCAAACGTCAAGGGGCAGGTTCACCCCTCCACTTT
NA | TRBJ1-2 | TRBV6-4 | many | CASSPGDGRRKANYGYTF | TGTGCCAGCAGCCCGGGGGACGGAAGAAGGAAAGCTAACTATGGCTACACCTTC
NA | TRBJ2-7 | TRBV20-1 | many | CSARDRDTGIYEQYF | TGCAGTGCTAGAGATAGGGACACAGGGATTTACGAGCAGTACTTC
TRBD1 | TRBJ2-5 | TRBV12-3/TRBV12-4 | NA | CASSLTSFRGRKGEWETQYF | TGTGCCAGCAGTTTAACGTCCTTCAGGGGGCGGAAGGGCGAGTGGGAGACCCAGTACTTC
NA | TRBJ2-2 | TRBV7-9 | NA | CASSPARWVTGELFF | TGTGCCAGCAGCCCCGCCCGGTGGGTCACCGGGGAGCTGTTTTTT
TRBD1 | TRBJ1-5 | TRBV18 | NA | CASSPGGGIDYSNQPQHF | TGTGCCAGCTCACCAGGAGGGGGCATAGATTATAGCAATCAGCCCCAGCATTTT
NA | TRBJ2-7 | TRBV27 | many | CASSFRQTNYEQYF | TGTGCCAGCAGTTTCCGACAGACCAACTACGAGCAGTACTTC
TRBD2 | TRBJ2-5 | TRBV3-1 | many | CASSQDSSGGAGTQYF | TGTGCCAGCAGCCAAGATAGTAGCGGGGGGGCCGGGACCCAGTACTTC
TRBD1 | TRBJ1-3 | TRBV11-2 | many | CASSPGQGYTIYF | TGTGCCAGCAGCCCGGGACAGGGTTACACCATATATTTT
NA | TRBJ2-7 | TRBV6-2/TRBV6-3 | NA | CASSYSGTPAYEQYF | TGTGCCAGCAGTTACTCGGGGACACCAGCCTACGAGCAGTACTTC
TRBD1 | TRBJ1-1 | TRBV12-3/TRBV12-4 | NA | CASRLTGGLEAFF | TGTGCCAGCAGGCTAACAGGGGGGCTTGAAGCTTTCTTT
NA | TRBJ1-2 | TRBV29-1 | many | CSVETARSYGYTF | TGCAGCGTTGAGACAGCCCGGTCCTATGGCTACACCTTC
NA | TRBJ1-1 | TRBV20-1 | many | CSARDMNGGDTEAFF | TGCAGTGCTAGAGATATGAACGGCGGTGACACTGAAGCTTTCTTT
NA | TRBJ1-1 | TRBV20-1 | many | CSARSRGNTEAFF | TGCAGTGCTAGATCGAGGGGGAACACTGAAGCTTTCTTT
TRBD1 | TRBJ1-1 | TRBV27 | NA | CASTEGARTEAFF | TGTGCCAGCACCGAGGGGGCGAGGACTGAAGCTTTCTTT
TRBD1 | TRBJ1-1 | TRBV12-3/TRBV12-4 | NA | CASSLGQGVSETEVFF | TGTGCCAGCAGTTTAGGGCAGGGGGTAAGTGAGACTGAAGTTTTCTTT
TRBD1 | TRBJ2-4 | TRBV12-3/TRBV12-4 | NA | CASSSLDRGSLAKNIQYF | TGTGCCAGCAGTTCTTTGGACAGGGGATCGCTAGCCAAAAACATTCAGTACTTC
TRBD1 | TRBJ1-1 | TRBV5-1 | many | CASSPGGTGGDTEAFF | TGCGCCAGCAGTCCCGGAGGGACAGGGGGCGACACTGAAGCTTTCTTT
TRBD1 | TRBJ1-1 | TRBV6-2/TRBV6-3 | many | CASRGQGAGNTEAFF | TGTGCCAGCAGGGGACAGGGGGCTGGAAACACTGAAGCTTTCTTT
TRBD2 | TRBJ2-5 | TRBV2 | few | CATQWTSGRTETQYF | TGTGCCACTCAGTGGACTAGCGGGAGAACTGAGACCCAGTACTTC
NA | TRBJ2-7 | TRBV6-1 | many | CASSGLSGFSYEQYF | TGTGCCAGCAGTGGACTGAGCGGTTTTTCCTACGAGCAGTACTTC
NA | TRBJ1-2 | TRBV30 | NA | CAWSGGTNYGYTF | TGTGCCTGGAGTGGGGGCACGAACTATGGCTACACCTTC
NA | TRBJ1-5 | TRBV6-1 | NA | CASRVSAADNQPQHF | TGTGCCAGCAGAGTCTCAGCGGCAGACAATCAGCCCCAGCATTTT
NA | TRBJ2-6 | TRBV28 | many | CASKSGANVLTF | TGTGCCAGCAAATCTGGGGCCAACGTCCTGACTTTC
NA | TRBJ2-2 | TRBV2 | many | CASSENGGGQQFANTGELFF | TGTGCCAGCAGTGAAAATGGGGGGGGACAGCAATTCGCGAACACCGGGGAGCTGTTTTTT
NA | TRBJ2-3 | TRBV6-1 | many | CASSQTDLSDTQYF | TGTGCCAGCAGTCAAACGGACCTATCGGATACGCAGTATTTT
NA | TRBJ1-1 | TRBV11-2 | many | CASSLATLTEAFF | TGTGCCAGCAGCTTAGCCACACTCACTGAAGCTTTCTTT
NA | TRBJ1-2 | TRBV18 | NA | CASSPRPGAQHGYTF | TGTGCCAGCTCACCAAGACCAGGGGCTCAACATGGCTACACCTTC
NA | TRBJ1-1 | TRBV30 | NA | CAWSPAEREAFF | TGTGCCTGGAGCCCCGCTGAGAGGGAAGCTTTCTTT
NA | TRBJ1-1 | TRBV12-3/TRBV12-4 | once | CATTGGSTEAFF | TGCGCCACAACGGGGGGAAGTACTGAAGCTTTCTTT
TRBD1 | TRBJ1-5 | TRBV12-3/TRBV12-4 | many | CASLRGQGLQPQHF | TGTGCCAGCCTGCGGGGACAGGGGCTTCAGCCCCAGCATTTT
NA | TRBJ1-5 | TRBV28 | NA | CASSSQPGRGQPQHF | TGTGCCAGCAGTTCCCAGCCGGGAAGGGGTCAGCCCCAGCATTTT
NA | TRBJ1-1 | TRBV12-3/TRBV12-4 | many | CASRFRTGDTEAFF | TGTGCCAGCAGATTTAGGACGGGAGACACTGAAGCTTTCTTT
TRBD1 | TRBJ1-2 | TRBV12-3/TRBV12-4 | NA | CASSGGRGHYGYTF | TGTGCCAGCAGTGGAGGCAGGGGGCACTATGGCTACACCTTC
NA | TRBJ1-2 | TRBV12-3/TRBV12-4 | few | CASSSLGGYGYTF | TGTGCCAGCAGTTCTCTTGGAGGGTATGGCTACACCTTC
NA | TRBJ2-7 | TRBV7-9 | many | CASSLGLNEQYF | TGTGCCAGCAGCTTAGGTTTGAACGAGCAGTACTTC
TRBD1 | TRBJ1-6 | TRBV5-1 | many | CASSSRTGVNSPLHF | TGCGCCAGCAGCTCCAGGACAGGGGTGAATTCACCCCTCCACTTT
TRBD1 | TRBJ1-6 | TRBV25-1 | NA | CASMGQYNSPLHF | TGTGCCAGCATGGGACAGTATAATTCACCCCTCCACTTT